This T cell receptor beta chain was captured in a study of response to subunit inactivated influenza vaccine. V was pared by 7 bases and J by 5 bases, with 16 bases between. The CDR3 consists of 15 residues. CDR1 is KGHDR, CDR2 SFDVKD, per germline. TCRdb redid the calling of the RT-PCR reads with MiXCR, one entry per CDR3 protein. The sample has over 800,000 distinct CDR3 sequences, less than 25% seen once; the top ten hold about 10%. The rearrangement joins TRBV24-1 to TRBJ2-2, with D perhaps matching TRBD2 (6 bases). The TCR originated in a man aged 50 to 60 who received an inactivated influenza vaccine. Sequenced material: PBMCs from blood, taken about 5 days after vaccination. The CDR3 sequence: CATRASAGRTGELFF. CDR3 sequence (DNA): TGTGCCACCAGAGCATCGGCGGGGCGTACCGGGGAGCTGTTTTTT.